This T cell receptor (beta chain) originates from a study of cytomegalovirus exposure and HLA in healthy donors. Study-level points and caveats: Association with HLA alleles at 0.05 false discovery rate was found for 15,000 to 20,000 TCR beta sequences in a later analysis.

The PCR made use of 60 Vbeta and 13 Jbeta primers. Generated by immunoSEQ multiplex PCR, the TCRdb table keeps only in-frame clones and is missing some. The sample shows fewer than 250,000 clones, about 85% of them seen only once. The ends were cut back, 6 bases at V and 7 bases at J, with 10 bases in the middle. This CDR3 has 12 residues. CDR1 MDHEN and CDR2 SYDVKM come from the germline V gene. To note about this clone: Antigen unknown.

The J gene is TRBJ1-5, the V gene TRBV28, with D uncertain. The receptor was derived from a male donor in good health and CMV-seropositive. The sequenced material came from PBMCs. In nucleotides, the CDR3 is TGTGCCAGCAGAGAAGAGGTGCAGCCCCAGCATTTT. It encodes CASREEVQPQHF. The full variable domain, its missing parts supplied by reference TRBV28 and TRBJ1-5, is DVKVTQSSRYLVKRTGEKVFLECVQDMDHENMFWYRQDPGLGLRLIYFSYDVKMKEKGDIPEGYSVSREKKERFSLILESASTNQTSMYLCASREEVQPQHFGDGTRLSIL.